This passage covers 10 T cell receptor beta chains from one sample sequenced in a study of early T cells in non-severe SARS-CoV-2 infection. MiXCR was run by TCRdb on the 5' RACE reads, yielding one entry per CDR3 protein. The sample yields under 100,000 distinct CDR3 sequences, roughly 13% seen once. Material: whole blood. These receptors came from an adult who was a healthcare worker with PCR-confirmed SARS-CoV-2 infection or an uninfected control (not recorded which).

This clonotype was detected many times. This chain joins TRBV6-2 or TRBV6-3 and TRBJ1-2; the D is unclear. V lost 8 bases and J 0 bases, leaving 10 bases between the germline ends. The CDR3 spans 13 residues. Germline-derived CDR1 and CDR2 are MNHEY and SVGEGT. The CDR3 reads CASGLSANYGYTF. DNA of the CDR3: TGTGCCAGCGGGCTTTCAGCTAACTATGGCTACACCTTC.

The genes are TRBV12-3 or TRBV12-4 and TRBJ2-5; 11 positions match TRBD2. The ends lost 5 bases at V and 5 bases at J; junction bases unmatched: 7. The CDR3 sequence is 15 residues long. In DNA, the CDR3 is TGTGCCAGCAGTACTAGCGGGGGTCGTAGCGAGACCCAGTACTTC. Translating gives CASSTSGGRSETQYF.

Many counts were recorded for this clonotype. The chain is built from TRBV6-2 or TRBV6-3 and TRBJ2-7, with 8 bases fitting TRBD2. The V and J ends lost 5 bases and 3 bases, in that order; junction bases with no gene match: 6. Germline V gene sequence: CDR1 MNHEY, CDR2 SVGEGT. CDR3 size: 14 residues. The CDR3 DNA reads TGTGCCAGCAGTAGGGGACTAGACATCTACGAGCAGTACTTC. It translates to CASSRGLDIYEQYF.

Ten or more counts support this clonotype. This chain connects TRBV5-1 to TRBJ1-1, with no clear D. From germline, CDR1 is SGHRS and CDR2 YFSETQ. The CDR3 is made up of 14 amino acids. V was shortened by 3 bases and J by 1 base, with 10 bases between the two germline ends. CDR3 region: CASSSNTQNTEAFF. The DNA for the CDR3 is TGCGCCAGCAGCTCGAACACACAGAACACTGAAGCTTTCTTT.

This clonotype showed up just a few times. The chain links TRBV14 to TRBJ2-2; perhaps TRBD2 as D (5 bases). The CDR3 loop spans 16 amino acids. Trimming shortened V by 1 base and J by 0 bases, and 9 bases separated the two germline ends. CDR1 is SGHDN, CDR2 FVKESK, per germline. Here the CDR3 DNA reads TGTGCCAGCAGCCAAGTGAACGGGGCGAACACCGGGGAGCTGTTTTTT. Translation: CASSQVNGANTGELFF.

This clonotype was picked up many times. The chain's CDR3 is CASSEPRDASHRTGELFF. In DNA form, the CDR3 reads TGCGCCAGCAGTGAGCCCCGGGACGCTTCCCACCGGACCGGGGAGCTGTTTTTT. The gene calls are TRBV10-2 and TRBJ2-2, with D perhaps TRBD1 or TRBD2 (5 bases each). This CDR3 comprises 18 residues. The V end was cut by 2 bases, the J end by 5 bases, with 21 bases between. CDR1 is WSHSY, CDR2 SAAADI, per germline.

At least ten counts were recorded for this clonotype. The genes are TRBV5-1 and TRBJ2-1; D tentatively reads TRBD1 or TRBD2 (6 bases each). CDR3 length: 16 residues. The germline V gene encodes CDR1 SGHRS and CDR2 YFSETQ. V was pared by 5 bases and J by 0 bases, with 15 bases between. The CDR3 nucleotides read TGCGCCAGCAGGGGGTTGGGGGGCAGCTCCTACAATGAGCAGTTCTTC. It translates to CASRGLGGSSYNEQFF.

In this sample, this clonotype turned up a few times. The chain has TRBV5-4 and TRBJ2-7; 9 bases agree with TRBD2. Germline loops: CDR1 SGHNT, CDR2 YYREEE (reference sequence). V lost 5 bases and J lost 2; bases outside the gene matches: 2. The length of the CDR3 is 13 residues. DNA of the CDR3: TGTGCCAGCAGGACTAGCGGAACCTACGAGCAGTACTTC. Its protein product is CASRTSGTYEQYF.

This clonotype was counted between two and nine times. This chain connects TRBV3-1 to TRBJ2-3; tentatively, D is TRBD2 (6 bases). This CDR3 region has 14 residues. Germline CDR1 and CDR2: LGHDT and YNNKEL (reference sequence). The V end was cut by 7 bases, the J end by 5 bases, with 16 bases between. The CDR3 protein is CASTEGLAKDTQYF. Written as DNA, the CDR3 is TGTGCCAGCACCGAGGGCCTAGCGAAAGATACGCAGTATTTT.

V and J are TRBV28 and TRBJ2-3; D uncertain. V was clipped by 5 bases and J by 0 bases, with 12 bases between them. The CDR3 loop spans 15 amino acids. The germline gives CDR1 MDHEN, CDR2 SYDVKM. The CDR3 loop is CASSDLGGSTDTQYF. CDR3 DNA: TGTGCCAGCAGTGACCTGGGTGGGAGCACAGATACGCAGTATTTT. The entire variable domain, with the rest obtained from reference TRBV28 and TRBJ2-3, is as follows: DVKVTQSSRYLVKRTGEKVFLECVQDMDHENMFWYRQDPGLGLRLIYFSYDVKMKEKGDIPEGYSVSREKKERFSLILESASTNQTSMYLCASSDLGGSTDTQYFGPGTRLTVL.